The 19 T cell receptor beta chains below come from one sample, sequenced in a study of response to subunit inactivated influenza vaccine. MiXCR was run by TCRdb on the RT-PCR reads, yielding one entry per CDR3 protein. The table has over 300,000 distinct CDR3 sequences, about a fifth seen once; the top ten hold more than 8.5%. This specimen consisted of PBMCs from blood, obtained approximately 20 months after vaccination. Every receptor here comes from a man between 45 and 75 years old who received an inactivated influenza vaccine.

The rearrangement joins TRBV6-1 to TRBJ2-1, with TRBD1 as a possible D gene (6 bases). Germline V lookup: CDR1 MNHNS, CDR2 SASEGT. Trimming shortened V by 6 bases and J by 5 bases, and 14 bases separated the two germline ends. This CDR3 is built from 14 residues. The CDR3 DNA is TGTGCCAGCAGGGGCGCAGGGGTACACAATGAGCAGTTCTTC. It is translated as CASRGAGVHNEQFF.

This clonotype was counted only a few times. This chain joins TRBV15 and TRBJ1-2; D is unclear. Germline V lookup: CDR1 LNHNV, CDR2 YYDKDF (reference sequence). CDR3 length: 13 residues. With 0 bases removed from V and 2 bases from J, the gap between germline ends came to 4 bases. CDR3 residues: CATSREANYGYTF. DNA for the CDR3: TGTGCCACCAGCAGAGAGGCGAACTATGGCTACACCTTC.

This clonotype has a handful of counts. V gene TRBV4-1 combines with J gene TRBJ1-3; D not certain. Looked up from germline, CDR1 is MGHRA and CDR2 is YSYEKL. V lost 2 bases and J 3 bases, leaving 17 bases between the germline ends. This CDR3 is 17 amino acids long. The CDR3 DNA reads TGCGCCAGCAGCCAATCCCAGTCGTTATACGTTGGAAACACCATATATTTT. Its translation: CASSQSQSLYVGNTIYF.

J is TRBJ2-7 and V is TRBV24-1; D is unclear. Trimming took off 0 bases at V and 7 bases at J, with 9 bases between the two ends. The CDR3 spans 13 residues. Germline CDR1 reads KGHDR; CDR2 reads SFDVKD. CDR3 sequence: CATSDLLNGEQYF. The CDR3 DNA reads TGTGCCACCAGTGATTTGTTGAACGGTGAGCAGTACTTC.

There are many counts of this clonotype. CDR3 DNA: TGTGCCAGCAGCACGGACAGGGCTTCTGGAAACACCATATATTTT. This translates into CASSTDRASGNTIYF. The chain is built from TRBV6-1 and TRBJ1-3; TRBD1 matches 8 bases. The V and J ends lost 6 bases and 1 base, in that order; junction bases with no gene match: 5. The CDR3 length is 15 residues. Germline V gene data show CDR1 as MNHNS and CDR2 as SASEGT.

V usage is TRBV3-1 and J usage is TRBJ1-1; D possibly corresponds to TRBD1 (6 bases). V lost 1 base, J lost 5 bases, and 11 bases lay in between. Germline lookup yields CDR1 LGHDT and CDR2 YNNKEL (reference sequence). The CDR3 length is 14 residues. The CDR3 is CASSQVAGETEAFF. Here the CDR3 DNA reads TGTGCCAGCAGCCAAGTCGCAGGGGAAACTGAAGCTTTCTTT.

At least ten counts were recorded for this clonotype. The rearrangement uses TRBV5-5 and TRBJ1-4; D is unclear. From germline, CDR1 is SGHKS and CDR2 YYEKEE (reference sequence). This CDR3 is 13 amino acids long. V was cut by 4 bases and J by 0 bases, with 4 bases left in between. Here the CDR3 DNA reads TGTGCCAGCAGCACCCCAACTAATGAAAAACTGTTTTTT. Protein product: CASSTPTNEKLFF. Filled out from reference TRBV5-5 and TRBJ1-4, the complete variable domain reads DAGVTQSPTHLIKTRGQQVTLRCSPISGHKSVSWYQQVLGQGPQFIFQYYEKEERGRGNFPDRFSARQFPNYSSELNVNALLLGDSALYLCASSTPTNEKLFFGSGTQLSVL.

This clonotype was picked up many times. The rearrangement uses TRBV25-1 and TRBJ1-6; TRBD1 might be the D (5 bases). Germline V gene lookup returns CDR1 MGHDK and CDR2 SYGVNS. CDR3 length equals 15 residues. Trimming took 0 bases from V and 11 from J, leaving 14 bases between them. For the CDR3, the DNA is TGTGCCAGCAGTGAATACGGGGGGTGGGAGGCACCCCTCCACTTT. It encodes CASSEYGGWEAPLHF.

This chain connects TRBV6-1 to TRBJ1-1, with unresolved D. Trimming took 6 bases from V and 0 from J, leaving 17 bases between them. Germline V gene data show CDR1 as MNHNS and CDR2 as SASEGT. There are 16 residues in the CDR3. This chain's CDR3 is CASSHLTRGVNTEAFF. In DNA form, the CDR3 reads TGTGCCAGCAGCCACCTCACGAGAGGTGTGAACACTGAAGCTTTCTTT.

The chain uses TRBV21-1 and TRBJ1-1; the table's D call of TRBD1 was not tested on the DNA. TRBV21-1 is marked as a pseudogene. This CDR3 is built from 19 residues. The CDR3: CASIPPLRGTPIMNTEAFF. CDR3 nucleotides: TGTGCCAGCATCCCCCCTCTTCGAGGGACACCGATCATGAACACTGAAGCTTTCTTT.

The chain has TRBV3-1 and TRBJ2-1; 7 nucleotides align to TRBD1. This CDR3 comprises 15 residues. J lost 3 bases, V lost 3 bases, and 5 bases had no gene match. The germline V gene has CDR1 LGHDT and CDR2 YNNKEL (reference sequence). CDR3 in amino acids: CASSQTGQSYNEQFF. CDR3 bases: TGTGCCAGCAGCCAGACGGGACAGAGCTACAATGAGCAGTTCTTC.

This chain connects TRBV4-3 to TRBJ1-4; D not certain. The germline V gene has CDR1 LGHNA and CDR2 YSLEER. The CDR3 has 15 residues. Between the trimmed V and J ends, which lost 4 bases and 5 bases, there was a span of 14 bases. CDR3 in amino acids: CASSLTGLGNEKLFF. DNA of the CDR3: TGCGCCAGCAGCCTAACCGGGTTGGGAAATGAAAAACTGTTTTTT.

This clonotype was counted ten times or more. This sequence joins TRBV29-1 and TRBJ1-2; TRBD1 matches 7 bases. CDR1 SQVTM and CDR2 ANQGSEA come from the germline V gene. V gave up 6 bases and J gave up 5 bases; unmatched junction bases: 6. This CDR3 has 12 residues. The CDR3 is CSVDRTSYGYTF. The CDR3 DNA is TGCAGCGTGGACAGGACTTCATATGGCTACACCTTC.

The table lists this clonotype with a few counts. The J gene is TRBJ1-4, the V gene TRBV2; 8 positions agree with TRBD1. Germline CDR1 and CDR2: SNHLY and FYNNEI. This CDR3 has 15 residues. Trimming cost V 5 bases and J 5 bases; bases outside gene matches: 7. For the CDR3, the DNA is TGTGCCAGCAGTCTCGACAGGGGCGCGAATGAAAAACTGTTTTTT. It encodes CASSLDRGANEKLFF.

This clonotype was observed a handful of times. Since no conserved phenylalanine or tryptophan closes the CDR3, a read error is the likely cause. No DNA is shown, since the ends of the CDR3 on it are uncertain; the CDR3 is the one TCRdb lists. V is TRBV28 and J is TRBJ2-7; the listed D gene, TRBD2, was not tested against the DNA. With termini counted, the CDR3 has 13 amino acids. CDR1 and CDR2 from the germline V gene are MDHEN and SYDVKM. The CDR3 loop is CASSDALAGGLKY.

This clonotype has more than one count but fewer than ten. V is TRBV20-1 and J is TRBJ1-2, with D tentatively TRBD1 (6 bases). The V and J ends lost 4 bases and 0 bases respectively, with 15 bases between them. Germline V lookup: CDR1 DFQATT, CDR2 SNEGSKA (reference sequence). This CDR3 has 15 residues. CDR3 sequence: CSAIRRQVTNYGYTF. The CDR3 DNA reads TGCAGTGCTATAAGACGACAGGTCACTAACTATGGCTACACCTTC.

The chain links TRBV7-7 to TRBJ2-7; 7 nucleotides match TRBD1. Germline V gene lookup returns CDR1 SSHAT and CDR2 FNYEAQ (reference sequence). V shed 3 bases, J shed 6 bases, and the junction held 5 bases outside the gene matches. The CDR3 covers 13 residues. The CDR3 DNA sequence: TGTGCCAGCAGCTTGTACAGGGGTGGCGAGCAGTACTTC. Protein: CASSLYRGGEQYF.

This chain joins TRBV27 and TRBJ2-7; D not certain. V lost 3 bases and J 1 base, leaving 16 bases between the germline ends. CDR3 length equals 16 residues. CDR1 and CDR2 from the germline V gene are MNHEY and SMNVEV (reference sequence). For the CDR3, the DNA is TGTGCCAGCAGTTTTTTACGGGCAGAACCGTCCTACGAGCAGTACTTC. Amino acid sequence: CASSFLRAEPSYEQYF.

Written as DNA, the CDR3 is TGTGCCAGCAGCCTTATCCCGGGACAGGGGCAAGAGACCCAGTACTTC. Its protein is CASSLIPGQGQETQYF. The genes are TRBV7-2 and TRBJ2-5; 10 nucleotides match TRBD1. Germline lookup yields CDR1 SGHTA and CDR2 FQGNSA. The CDR3 loop spans 16 amino acids. The V segment lost 5 bases and the J segment 2 bases; nucleotides outside the gene matches: 8.